The entry that follows covers one T cell receptor (beta chain) sequence. The RNA input was roughly 0.45 to 1 ug, and it was reverse transcribed with random hexamers. A single record per CDR3 protein comes from TCRdb applying MiXCR to the immunoSEQ multiplex PCR reads. Counted here are roughly 190,000 distinct CDR3 sequences, about 95% occurring once; the ten biggest clones make up about 0.1%. CDR1 and CDR2 from the germline V gene are MNHEY and SVGEGT. This CDR3 has 18 amino acids. Losses at the gene ends were 6 bases for V and 0 bases for J; bases not matched to a gene: 13. The sample is drawn from a study of CD8 T cells in Susac syndrome. Peripheral blood CD8+ and CD4+ T cells were profiled by TCR beta sequencing. It was negative isolation that provided the CD8+ and CD4+ T cells, whereas TEMRA cells were enriched by FACS.

This sequence joins TRBV6-2 or TRBV6-3 and TRBJ2-1; the match to TRBD2 covers 8 bases. The source of this sequence is a human donor in good health. Sequencing input: CD4+ T cells from PBMCs. This CDR3 is CASSPIGTGGSSYNEQFF. The CDR3 nucleotides are TGTGCCAGCAGCCCCATTGGGACGGGGGGGAGCTCCTACAATGAGCAGTTCTTC.